Listed here is a single T cell receptor beta chain. Its antigen is as yet unknown. Unique molecular identifiers were used in preparing the TCRbeta library. MiXCR was run by TCRdb on the PCR reads, yielding one entry per CDR3 protein. This sample has fewer than 250,000 distinct CDR3 sequences, with roughly 15% found just once. Per the germline V gene, CDR1 is SGHRS and CDR2 is YFSETQ. Trimming stripped 1 base from V and 0 bases from J, with 5 bases between. The CDR3 has 15 amino acids. This specimen belongs to a study of T-cell reconstitution after alpha-beta-depleted transplantation in children. Study-wide findings and caveats: Diversity of TCRbeta at day 60 was high in some patients, arising from surviving recipient T cells and thymic progenitors. Newly made T cells mostly supplied T-cell counts and diversity one year after transplant. Approximately two months post-transplant, alpha-beta T cells reportedly originated from several hundred expanded graft clones.

The receptor comes from a male patient under 10 years old who had a stem cell transplant for acute lymphoblastic leukemia, so the T cells may come from the graft donor. V usage is TRBV5-1 and J usage is TRBJ2-6; D gene unclear. Source: PBMCs, mostly from graft donor cells, taken 360 days after TCRalphabeta/CD19-depleted stem cell transplant. CDR3 sequence reads: CASSLHSSGANVLTF. The CDR3 bases are TGCGCCAGCAGCTTGCACAGCTCTGGGGCCAACGTCCTGACTTTC.